This is a list of T cell receptor beta chains from one sample in a study of blood T cell repertoires in COVID-19. Sequenced by immunoSEQ multiplex PCR; TCRdb stores in-frame clones only, minus some. The sample includes roughly 150,000 clones, about four fifths of them seen just once. Sequencing was carried out using peripheral blood. Receptors originate from a woman of 80 years or more with acute or convalescent COVID-19. CDR3s leave out the opening cysteine and the closing phenylalanine or tryptophan.

j_call v_call cdr3_aa
TRBJ1-1 TRBV4-3 ASSPGTGGRNTEAF
TRBJ2-5 TRBV2 ASSEGRIGGIGETQY
TRBJ2-7 TRBV7-2 ASSPGLSRSYEQY
TRBJ1-1 TRBV2 ASTLGGNGEAF
TRBJ2-6 TRBV21-1 AGGCRDSSGANVLT
TRBJ2-3 TRBV5-4 ASSSSAGSTDTQY
TRBJ2-5 TRBV19 ASSIGLAGAWVETQY
TRBJ2-3 TRBV5-6 ASSLADGRAQY
TRBJ1-3 TRBV9 ASSLDRGISGNTIY
TRBJ2-3 TRBV7-9 ASSPLAAQY
TRBJ1-2 TRBV19 ASSTQGPNYGYT
TRBJ2-3 TRBV24-1 ATSEPHQYGVGTQY
TRBJ1-6 TRBV30 AWSVQGEYSPLH
TRBJ1-1 TRBV5-1 ASSLGANTEAF
TRBJ2-5 TRBV7-9 ASSFGHNEETQY
TRBJ1-2 TRBV29-1 SGQSPGGVGYT
TRBJ2-7 TRBV5-4 ASTSQGPLSYEQY
TRBJ1-3 TRBV21-1 ASSKTGTDGNTIY
TRBJ2-7 TRBV4-2 ASGQERGPNYEQY
TRBJ2-2 TRBV11-3 ASSSTTGTGELF
TRBJ1-2 TRBV15 ATSRGGTGGYGYT
TRBJ2-3 TRBV5-1 ASSLGVRGSTDTQY
TRBJ1-6 TRBV5-1 ASSSTGERESPLH
TRBJ2-3 TRBV30 ACSGGSTDTQY
TRBJ2-7 TRBV7-2 ASSFDRGRPYEQY
TRBJ2-3 TRBV3-1/TRBV3-2 ASSRRTSGSQDTQY
TRBJ1-6 TRBV2 ASTDRAGESPLH
TRBJ1-1 TRBV30 AWSEGAHTEAF
TRBJ2-3 TRBV7-2 ASSPMLVLGAKSTDTQY
TRBJ2-6 TRBV19 ASSAVRTSGPPRGANVLT
TRBJ2-2 TRBV5-5 ASTLQGFVNTGELF
TRBJ1-5 TRBV28 ASTHLRGRSPNQPQH
TRBJ1-1 TRBV19 ASRQNRDVRTEAF
TRBJ1-2 TRBV29-1 SADRDGYT
TRBJ2-4 TRBV21-1 ASSIVQRIQY
TRBJ2-7 TRBV7-3 ASSLAGTGEYEQY
TRBJ2-7 TRBV3-1/TRBV3-2 ASSPRLAESRIV
TRBJ2-1 TRBV30 AWSRGGTGSGNEQF
TRBJ2-2 TRBV7-6 ASSLVAGGPGELF
TRBJ1-1 TRBV28 ASRQGISEAF
TRBJ2-4 TRBV5-1 ASSRGGADPKNIQY
TRBJ2-5 TRBV5-1 ASSLAQGVRETQY
TRBJ1-2 TRBV15 ATSRDRVTGSTGYT
TRBJ2-1 TRBV30 AWARSSYNEQF
TRBJ1-2 TRBV5-4 ASSLVGGLGYT
TRBJ2-7 TRBV5-1 ASSSGGTGRLREQY
TRBJ1-5 TRBV15 ATSRDLGNSNQPQH
TRBJ1-1 TRBV3-1/TRBV3-2 ASSHEGRTEAF